Shown below are 22 T cell receptor beta chains from a single sample sequenced in a study of response to subunit inactivated influenza vaccine. TCRdb reprocessed the RT-PCR reads with MiXCR, giving one entry per CDR3 protein. The sample lists 550,000 to 800,000 distinct CDR3 sequences, around 14% occurring once. The sequences come from PBMCs from blood, collected roughly 12 days after vaccination. These receptors originate from a man aged 50 to 60 who received an inactivated influenza vaccine.

This clonotype has just a few counts. The chain recombines TRBV11-1 with TRBJ2-1; a weak D match, TRBD2 (5 bases). The germline gives CDR1 SGHAT, CDR2 FQDESV (reference sequence). The CDR3 is 18 amino acids. V lost 5 bases to trimming and J lost 0 bases, with 20 bases between them. CDR3 loop: CASSPLRGAIPSYNEQFF. The CDR3 DNA follows: TGTGCCAGCAGCCCACTCCGGGGTGCGATACCCTCCTACAATGAGCAGTTCTTC.

In this sample, this clonotype turned up many times. This chain uses TRBV5-6 with TRBJ2-7; TRBD2 aligns across 10 bases. Per the germline V gene, CDR1 is SGHDT and CDR2 is YYEEEE. The CDR3 is 14 amino acids. The J segment lost 2 bases and the V segment lost 5 bases, leaving 4 bases of the junction unmatched. CDR3 sequence reads: CASRLAGGAYEQYF. The DNA of the CDR3 is TGTGCCAGCAGGTTAGCGGGAGGAGCCTACGAGCAGTACTTC.

This chain joins TRBV27 and TRBJ2-3, with TRBD2 matching over 11 bases. Germline CDR1 is MNHEY and CDR2 is SMNVEV (reference sequence). Trimming cost V 7 bases and J 2 bases; bases outside gene matches: 8. The CDR3 sequence is 16 residues long. The CDR3 DNA reads as TGTGCCAGCACCGGTCGACTAGCGGGGCTCACAGATACGCAGTATTTT. It codes for CASTGRLAGLTDTQYF.

CDR3 sequence (DNA): TGCGCCAGCAGCTTGGAACTTCGACAAACCTCTAACTATGGCTACACCTTC. Translating gives CASSLELRQTSNYGYTF. This chain links TRBV5-1 with TRBJ1-2, with D uncertain. This CDR3 region has 17 residues. V was trimmed by 0 bases and J by 0 bases, leaving 15 bases between them. Germline V CDR1 and CDR2: SGHRS, YFSETQ.

V and J are TRBV11-2 and TRBJ1-1; D is unresolved. Looked up from germline, CDR1 is SGHAT and CDR2 is FQNNGV. V was trimmed by 0 bases and J by 2 bases, leaving 10 bases between them. This CDR3 contains 15 residues. The CDR3 nucleotides are TGTGCCAGCAGCTTAGAGTCAGCACCAAACACTGAAGCTTTCTTT. Protein sequence: CASSLESAPNTEAFF.

A few counts support this clonotype. The chain carries TRBV18 and TRBJ2-7, with TRBD1 matching over 9 bases. This CDR3 region has 13 residues. The germline CDR1 and CDR2 sequences are KGHSH and LQKENI. The junction had 3 bases not matched to a gene; V was cut back by 5 bases and J by 4 bases. The CDR3 protein is CASSTDRGYEQYF. The CDR3 DNA reads TGTGCCAGCTCAACTGACAGGGGGTACGAGCAGTACTTC.

This clonotype showed up just a few times. The rearrangement links TRBV15 to TRBJ2-2; no reliable D call. Germline-derived CDR1 and CDR2 are LNHNV and YYDKDF (reference sequence). CDR3 length: 15 residues. Between the trimmed V and J ends, which lost 2 bases and 2 bases, there was a span of 9 bases. The DNA for the CDR3 is TGTGCCACCAGCAGATTCGGACCAAACACCGGGGAGCTGTTTTTT. Translation: CATSRFGPNTGELFF. Full variable domain (rest looked up from reference TRBV15 and TRBJ2-2): DAMVIQNPRYQVTQFGKPVTLSCSQTLNHNVMYWYQQKSSQAPKLLFHYYDKDFNNEADTPDNFQSRRPNTSFCFLDIRSPGLGDTAMYLCATSRFGPNTGELFFGEGSRLTVL.

This clonotype was counted many times. The gene calls are TRBV28 and TRBJ1-1, with D unclear. The length of the CDR3 is 15 residues. V was shortened by 5 bases and J by 0 bases, with 13 bases between the two germline ends. Germline assignment: CDR1 MDHEN and CDR2 SYDVKM. CDR3 region: CASSPRLGMNTEAFF. DNA of the CDR3: TGTGCCAGCAGTCCCCGTTTAGGGATGAACACTGAAGCTTTCTTT.

The sample holds a few counts of this clonotype. The gene calls are TRBV11-2 and TRBJ2-3; a weak D match, TRBD1 (5 bases). The CDR3 runs 15 residues. Trimming took 8 bases from V and 4 from J, leaving 19 bases between them. CDR1 and CDR2 (germline): SGHAT, FQNNGV. The DNA for the CDR3 is TGTGCCAGCCTCTCCCCCAGGCAGGGCCCAGATACGCAGTATTTT. This sequence encodes CASLSPRQGPDTQYF.

V gene TRBV6-2 or TRBV6-3 combines with J gene TRBJ1-6, with a tentative D call TRBD1 (6 bases). The CDR3 is 14 residues long. Trimming removed 5 bases from V and 14 bases from J, with 19 bases in between. Per germline, CDR1 MNHEY and CDR2 SVGEGT. The CDR3 loop is CASSNRDTDGALHF. The CDR3 DNA is TGTGCCAGCAGTAACCGGGACACGGATGGGGCCCTCCACTTT.

In its sample, this clonotype was seen a few times. The chain joins TRBV6-1 to TRBJ2-1; TRBD1 agrees at 8 bases. V gave up 8 bases and J gave up 4 bases; unmatched junction bases: 7. Germline-derived CDR1 and CDR2 are MNHNS and SASEGT. The CDR3 is made up of 14 amino acids. CDR3 amino acids: CASEPGQVYNEQFF. The CDR3 DNA sequence: TGTGCCAGCGAACCGGGACAGGTTTACAATGAGCAGTTCTTC.

The genes are TRBV5-4 and TRBJ2-3; the match to TRBD1 covers 10 bases. The length of the CDR3 is 16 residues. The junction had 8 bases not matched to a gene; V was cut back by 6 bases and J by 1 base. The germline V gene encodes CDR1 SGHNT and CDR2 YYREEE (reference sequence). The CDR3 region is CASTSTGTGGTDTQYF. The CDR3, as DNA: TGTGCCAGCACCTCCACCGGGACAGGGGGCACAGATACGCAGTATTTT.

This clonotype was recorded a few times. This chain connects TRBV2 to TRBJ1-3; weak D call: TRBD1 (5 bases). The ends were cut back, 6 bases at V and 4 bases at J, with 13 bases in the middle. Germline CDR1 reads SNHLY; CDR2 reads FYNNEI. CDR3 length equals 14 residues. CDR3 sequence reads: CASRGPAEGNTIYF. Written as DNA, the CDR3 is TGTGCCAGCAGGGGGCCTGCGGAGGGAAACACCATATATTTT.

This clonotype has just a few counts. This chain connects TRBV5-4 to TRBJ2-1; D is unclear. The CDR3 sequence is 13 residues long. V lost 0 bases and J lost 6, with 7 bases in between. In germline, CDR1 is SGHNT, CDR2 YYREEE (reference sequence). The CDR3 DNA sequence: TGTGCCAGCAGCTTGGCAGAAGTCAATGAGCAGTTCTTC. Amino acids: CASSLAEVNEQFF.

This clonotype has just a few counts. The chain couples TRBV7-8 to TRBJ1-5; D gene unclear. V was shortened by 1 base and J by 4 bases, with 14 bases between the two germline ends. Germline lookup yields CDR1 SGHVS and CDR2 FQNEAQ. The CDR3 length is 16 residues. The CDR3 coding sequence is TGTGCCAGCAGCTTAGACGAGACATTGGTTAATCAGCCCCAGCATTTT. Translation gives CASSLDETLVNQPQHF.

This chain joins TRBV6-5 and TRBJ2-7, with D perhaps TRBD1 (6 bases). The germline CDR1 and CDR2 sequences are MNHEY and SVGAGI. The CDR3 is 15 amino acids. Trimming pared 0 bases from V and 0 bases from J, leaving 9 bases between. The CDR3 is CASSYSGDNSYEQYF. The CDR3 DNA follows: TGTGCCAGCAGTTACTCGGGGGACAACTCCTACGAGCAGTACTTC.

The chain has TRBV4-1 and TRBJ1-2, with a tentative D call TRBD1 (6 bases). Germline CDR1 MGHRA, CDR2 YSYEKL. Between the trimmed V and J ends, which lost 4 bases and 4 bases, there was a span of 16 bases. This CDR3 region has 15 residues. The CDR3 bases are TGCGCCAGCAGCCCAACCTCGACAGGCAGCTATGGCTACACCTTC. As protein: CASSPTSTGSYGYTF.

This clonotype turned up a few times. The genes are TRBV28 and TRBJ2-2; 14 bases fit TRBD2. The J segment lost 4 bases and the V segment lost 7 bases, leaving 5 bases of the junction unmatched. The CDR3 totals 16 residues. In germline, CDR1 is MDHEN, CDR2 SYDVKM. CDR3 nucleotide sequence: TGTGCCAGCAAAGGGACTAGCGGGAGTTTCACCGGGGAGCTGTTTTTT. Residues: CASKGTSGSFTGELFF.

This rearrangement joins TRBV27 to TRBJ2-7, with 10 bases matching TRBD2. Unmatched junction bases numbered 5, after V lost 3 bases and J lost 6 bases. CDR1 is MNHEY and CDR2 is SMNVEV in the germline V gene (reference sequence). This CDR3 has 14 residues. The CDR3 DNA sequence: TGTGCCAGCAGTTTTACACTAGCGGGATCCGAGCAGTACTTC. It specifies CASSFTLAGSEQYF.

The V gene is TRBV5-6, the J gene TRBJ1-1, with no clear D. This CDR3 spans 12 amino acids. Germline V CDR1 and CDR2: SGHDT, YYEEEE. Trimming left V 0 bases short and J 6 bases short, with 6 bases between. Here the CDR3 reads CASSLVGSEAFF. The CDR3 region has the DNA TGTGCCAGCAGCTTGGTTGGGTCTGAAGCTTTCTTT.

This clonotype has a count of ten or more. This chain joins TRBV7-9 and TRBJ2-4, with D possibly called TRBD1 or TRBD2 (5 bases each). The CDR3 has 14 residues. CDR1 is SEHNR, CDR2 FQNEAQ, per germline (reference sequence). V shed 6 bases and J shed 0 bases, with 9 bases lying between them. The CDR3 loop is CASSTGTAKNIQYF. In DNA form, the CDR3 reads TGTGCCAGCAGTACCGGGACAGCCAAAAACATTCAGTACTTC.

V usage is TRBV5-5 and J usage is TRBJ2-2; D is undetermined. This CDR3 region has 15 residues. The V gene lost 3 bases and the J gene lost 6 bases, with 15 bases spanning the gap. CDR1 is SGHKS, CDR2 YYEKEE, per germline (reference sequence). The CDR3 DNA reads TGTGCCAGCAGCTGGCCGGGCCGAAAGGCCGGGGAGCTGTTTTTT. It encodes CASSWPGRKAGELFF.